Listed below are T cell receptor beta chains from one sample, sequenced in a study of T cell repertoires in cytomegalovirus infection. TCRdb reprocessed the reads with MiXCR, giving one entry per CDR3 protein. The sample lists about 240,000 distinct CDR3 sequences; about 12% were seen once. The specimen was PBMCs. The receptors originated from a human donor in good health (CMV status not recorded). Some clones in this sample may be carry-over from other donors' samples. Both conserved end residues are part of each CDR3.

cdr3_aa,j_call,v_call
CASSPTGINQPQHF,TRBJ1-5,TRBV6-8
CASSRDRYTEAFF,TRBJ1-1,TRBV7-9
CASSPTGTEGEKLFF,TRBJ1-4,TRBV28
CASSWDGPLIQTEAFF,TRBJ1-1,TRBV5-6
CASSLFQAVLEPYF,TRBJ2-7,TRBV11-2
CAISEGQSLETQYF,TRBJ2-5,TRBV10-3
CASSLRGGQGVIHF,TRBJ1-6,TRBV7-6
CASSLLTGSDGYTF,TRBJ1-2,TRBV5-5
CSARFQNTGELFF,TRBJ2-2,TRBV20-1
CASSYLLAGARTGELFF,TRBJ2-2,TRBV6-2/TRBV6-3
CASSSTGGYAYNEQFF,TRBJ2-1,TRBV7-9
CASSLTSGVYNEQFF,TRBJ2-1,TRBV6-2/TRBV6-3
CASSKAGLQETQYF,TRBJ2-5,TRBV19
CASSPDRQGHYNEQFF,TRBJ2-1,TRBV6-8
CASSLATGIDTQYF,TRBJ2-3,TRBV5-4
CASSSSTGADSGYTF,TRBJ1-2,TRBV6-5
CASKETGATGELFF,TRBJ2-2,TRBV2
CASRAGHAAYGYTF,TRBJ1-2,TRBV19
CASSPQASGQETQYF,TRBJ2-5,TRBV18
CASSLTPATYEQYF,TRBJ2-7,TRBV11-3
CASSLSTGTDEQFF,TRBJ2-1,TRBV4-2
CASSFPGGLREQFF,TRBJ2-1,TRBV12-3/TRBV12-4
CASSPTVGGQNGELFF,TRBJ2-2,TRBV7-3
CASSVGSLAGNTIYF,TRBJ1-3,TRBV2
CASSTLAGGPNEQFF,TRBJ2-1,TRBV19
CASSLHGRGFTDTQYF,TRBJ2-3,TRBV12-3/TRBV12-4
CASSASGGAETQYF,TRBJ2-5,TRBV7-2
CASSLAGYQETQYF,TRBJ2-5,TRBV7-2
CASSFSHGENYGYTF,TRBJ1-2,TRBV7-2
CASSPWGPQETQYF,TRBJ2-5,TRBV12-3/TRBV12-4
CASTRRTDGNQPQHF,TRBJ1-5,TRBV19
CASSWTGATYEQYF,TRBJ2-7,TRBV7-9
CASSLGSAQRSYNEQFF,TRBJ2-1,TRBV7-2
CASSQNRDRTNYGYTF,TRBJ1-2,TRBV19
CASSPSTPVNTEAFF,TRBJ1-1,TRBV18
CASSLQAGTDTQYF,TRBJ2-3,TRBV7-2
CASTRGDTGELFF,TRBJ2-2,TRBV28
CASSLLGKETQYF,TRBJ2-5,TRBV7-6
CASSTRAGETQYF,TRBJ2-5,TRBV7-2
CASSVGTANSQPQHF,TRBJ1-5,TRBV7-9
CASSRGGGSYNEQFF,TRBJ2-1,TRBV7-2